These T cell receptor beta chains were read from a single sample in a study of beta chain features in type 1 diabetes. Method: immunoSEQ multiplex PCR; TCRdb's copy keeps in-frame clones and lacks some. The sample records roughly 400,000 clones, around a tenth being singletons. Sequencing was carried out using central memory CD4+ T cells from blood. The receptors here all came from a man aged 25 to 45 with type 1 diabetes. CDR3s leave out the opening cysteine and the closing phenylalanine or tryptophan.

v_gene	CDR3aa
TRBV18	ASSPSSLGTLSYEQY
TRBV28	ASNPTGFNQPQH
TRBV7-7	ASSQTIGTVQETQY
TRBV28	ASSSYRSGANVLT
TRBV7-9	ASSLDSSTGELF
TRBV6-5	ASSPPGRSYGYT
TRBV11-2	ASSLSSGTIYEQY
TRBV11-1	ASSRQGDQPQH
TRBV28	ASNTGQGVSNEQF
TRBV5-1	ASREGDAYEAF
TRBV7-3	ASSPGLHIAGGPGEQF
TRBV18	ASSPEVAAGPQETQY
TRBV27	ASSWGRESSYGYT
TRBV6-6	ASSYGTVQY
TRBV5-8	ASSFVSARQDYGYT
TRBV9	ASSGNRGRETQY
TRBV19	ASSRSGRASGANVLT
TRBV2	ASRATGRRLYGYT
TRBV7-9	ASSLGWLAGDTDTQY
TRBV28	ASSPGGAANYGYT
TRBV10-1	ASSAGGRPYTGELF
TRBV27	ASSLSVPGGVQPQH
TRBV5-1	ASSLPQGNYGYT
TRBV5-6	ASSLGAYEQY
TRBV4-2	ASSQGQINEKLF
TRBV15	ATSRDLRGAGANVLT
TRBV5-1	ASSSQGANDEQF
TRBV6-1	ASSDMGLAANEQF
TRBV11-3	ASSSLGGRFGEQY
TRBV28	ASRVRGSATEAF
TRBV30	AWSDGTGVAKNIQY
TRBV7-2	ASSRRGGEETQY
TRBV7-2	ASSLGPSAEKLF
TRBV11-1	ASSLGGDSAYGYT
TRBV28	ASSWTGGNEQY
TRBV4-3	ASSQEGTLRSGELF
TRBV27	ASSPSPRQTQY
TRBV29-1	SVERSQEGYGYT
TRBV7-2	ASRGAEQY
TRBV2	ASSLTGGIADTQY
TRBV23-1	ASRPSQGSSRNTEAF
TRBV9	ASSVEGLAGNEQF
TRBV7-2	ASSPGPLIPTYEQY
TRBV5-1	ASSLEGFRETQY
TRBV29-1	SVASARGVEETQY
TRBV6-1	ASRSGGNIQY
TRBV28	ASSPRTGQNQPQH
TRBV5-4	ASNTGGRNEQF
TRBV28	ASSTSGFPGPDTQY
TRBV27	ASSMRGFHGYEQY
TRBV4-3	ASSQEFGQGNQPQH
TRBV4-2	ASSQDAPGLVGGNEQF
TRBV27	ASSPNRDQPQH
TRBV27	ASRDSGTSGSSYNEQF
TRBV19	AIGLAEDTQY
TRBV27	ASSSNAENTEAF